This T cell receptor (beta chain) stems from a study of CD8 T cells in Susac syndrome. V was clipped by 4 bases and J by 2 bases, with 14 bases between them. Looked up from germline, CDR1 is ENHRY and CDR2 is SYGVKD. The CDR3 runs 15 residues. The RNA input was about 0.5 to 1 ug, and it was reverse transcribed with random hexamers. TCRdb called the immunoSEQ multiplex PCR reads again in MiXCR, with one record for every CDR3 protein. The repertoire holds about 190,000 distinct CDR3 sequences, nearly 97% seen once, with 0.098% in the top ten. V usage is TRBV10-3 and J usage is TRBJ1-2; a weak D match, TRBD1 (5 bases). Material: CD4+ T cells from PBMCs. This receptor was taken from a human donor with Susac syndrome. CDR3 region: CAISGGSGGNYGYTF. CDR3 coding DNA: TGTGCCATCAGTGGGGGCTCTGGGGGAAACTATGGCTACACCTTC.